This T cell receptor (beta chain) was identified in a study of cytomegalovirus exposure and HLA in healthy donors. Clones were sequenced by immunoSEQ multiplex PCR, and TCRdb holds only the in-frame ones, with some missing. Here the sample spans about 130,000 clones, around nine tenths being singletons. Study-wide findings and caveats: Clusters of TCRs from the first cohort tended to co-occur in the approximately 120 validation repertoires (as a later analysis found).

This clone was seen more than once but under ten times. As yet, its antigen is unknown. The CDR3 is made up of 14 amino acids. Germline-derived CDR1 and CDR2 are KGHSH and LQKENI. After removal of 6 bases from V and 5 bases from J, the junction contained 10 bases not matched to a gene. The sequence derives from a woman aged 18-30 years in good health and CMV-seronegative. This chain uses TRBV18 with TRBJ2-7; TRBD2 agrees at 7 bases. The source material was PBMCs. CDR3 in DNA: TGTGCCAGCTCCCGAGGGCGGGAGAGGAACGAGCAGTACTTC. Its protein product is CASSRGRERNEQYF.